The next 8 T cell receptor beta chains were all read from a single sample in a study of blood T cells in healthy people across ages. The second PCR ran about 6 to 12 cycles with a sample-barcoded 5' primer and J-beta primers. TCRdb independently ran MiXCR on the 5' RACE reads; one entry per CDR3 protein. The table records 1.8 million or so distinct CDR3 sequences, 30% to 40% of them present only once. Sequenced input: blood. The receptors come from a human donor in good health.

The chain employs TRBV29-1 and TRBJ2-5; D is perhaps TRBD1 (5 bases). V was pared by 0 bases and J by 1 base, with 15 bases between. CDR3 length: 16 amino acids. The germline V gene has CDR1 SQVTM and CDR2 ANQGSEA. CDR3 region: CSVEDQGAAGQETQYF. The CDR3 DNA sequence: TGCAGCGTTGAAGATCAGGGCGCGGCAGGCCAAGAGACCCAGTACTTC.

Only a few counts were recorded for this clonotype. The gene calls are TRBV4-3 and TRBJ2-3, with D maybe TRBD1 (5 bases). The CDR3 is made up of 17 amino acids. The V end lost 3 bases, the J end lost 5 bases, and 21 bases lay between the germline ends. CDR1 is LGHNA, CDR2 YSLEER, per germline. This CDR3 reads CASSHFPRQGKRDTQYF. CDR3 sequence (DNA): TGCGCCAGCAGCCATTTCCCTAGGCAGGGCAAGAGAGATACGCAGTATTTT.

The chain is built from TRBV9 and TRBJ1-1, with D tentatively TRBD1 (5 bases). Germline-derived CDR1 and CDR2 are SGDLS and YYNGEE. This CDR3 has 15 residues. The V end was cut by 0 bases, the J end by 5 bases, with 14 bases between. The CDR3 nucleotides read TGTGCCAGCAGCGTAGAGGTCAAGGAGGGGACTGAAGCTTTCTTT. This sequence encodes CASSVEVKEGTEAFF.

In this sample, this clonotype turned up a few times. The junction differs from germline at one of its ends, possibly a read error. The rearrangement links TRBV4-1 to TRBJ2-7; D might be TRBD1 (6 bases). The length of the CDR3 is 19 residues. Germline V gene lookup returns CDR1 MGHRA and CDR2 YSYEKL. CDR3 sequence (DNA): TGCGCCGGCAGCCAAACAACACCGGGACACGTGATGTTACCCTACGAGCAGTACTTC. This sequence encodes CAGSQTTPGHVMLPYEQYF.

The rearrangement links TRBV11-1 to TRBJ1-2; 7 bases are shared with TRBD1. The germline gives CDR1 SGHAT, CDR2 FQDESV (reference sequence). CDR3 size: 15 residues. The V segment lost 5 bases and the J segment 7 bases; nucleotides outside the gene matches: 13. The CDR3 DNA follows: TGTGCCAGCAGCGGGAGACAGGGACCGTGGACTGGCTACACCTTC. Encoded protein: CASSGRQGPWTGYTF.

The CDR3 DNA reads TGCGCCAGCAGCTTGGTTCCGGCAGAGACCCAGTACTTC. Amino acid sequence: CASSLVPAETQYF. The chain links TRBV5-1 to TRBJ2-5; no clear D. This CDR3 spans 13 amino acids. Trimming shortened V by 0 bases and J by 4 bases, and 7 bases separated the two germline ends. CDR1 and CDR2 from the germline V gene are SGHRS and YFSETQ.

A remark on this clonotype: Sequence at one end of the junction differs from germline and may be a read error. V usage is TRBV10-3 and J usage is TRBJ1-2; possible D gene TRBD1, 6 bases. The CDR3 is 14 residues long. Germline CDR1 and CDR2: ENHRY and SYGVKD. DNA of the CDR3: TGTGCCATCAGTGAGGGGGACAAATCTTATGACTACACCTTC. Its protein product is CAISEGDKSYDYTF.

V gene TRBV12-3 or TRBV12-4 combines with J gene TRBJ1-1; D is unresolved. V was trimmed by 0 bases and J by 4 bases, leaving 6 bases between them. The CDR3 consists of 13 residues. For the CDR3, the DNA is TGTGCCAGCAGTTTAGCCCCTTCCACTGAAGCTTTCTTT. Translating gives CASSLAPSTEAFF.